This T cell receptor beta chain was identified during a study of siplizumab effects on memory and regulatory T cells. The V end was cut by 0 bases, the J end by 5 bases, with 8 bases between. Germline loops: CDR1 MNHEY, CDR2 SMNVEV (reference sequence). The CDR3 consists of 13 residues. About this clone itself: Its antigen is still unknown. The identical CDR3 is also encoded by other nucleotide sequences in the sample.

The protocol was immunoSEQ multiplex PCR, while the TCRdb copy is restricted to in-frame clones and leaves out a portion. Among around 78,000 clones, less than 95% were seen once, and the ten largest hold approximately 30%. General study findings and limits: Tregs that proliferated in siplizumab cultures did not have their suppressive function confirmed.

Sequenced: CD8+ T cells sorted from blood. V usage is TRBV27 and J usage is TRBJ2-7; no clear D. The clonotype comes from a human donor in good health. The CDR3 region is CASSLSSLHEQYF. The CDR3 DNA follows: TGTGCCAGCAGTTTATCCTCCCTCCACGAGCAGTACTTC.